What follows is one T cell receptor beta chain and its context. The target antigen is unknown. The V gene's germline CDR1 is SGHRS and CDR2 YFSETQ. Trimming took 2 bases from V and 0 from J; bases not matched to a gene: 1. This CDR3 comprises 14 residues. These data originate in a study of metastatic and nonmetastatic thyroid tumors. Overall study: Samples came from malignant and benign thyroid patients, and repertoires were compared across blood and tumor or nodule tissue.

Study results and caveats: Malignant thyroid tumors reportedly had TCR beta diversity that was significantly higher than in benign nodules, in blood and tumor.

Authors' methods: A classifier for distant metastasis in papillary thyroid cancer was constructed using CDR3 differences observed across clinicopathological groups. With MiXCR, TCRdb called clones anew from the PCR reads. The V and J calls here are based on TCRdb, not the publication. The sample has under 4,500 clones; 35% to 40% are singletons. Not a single patient had been given any form of treatment at any point before undergoing thyroid surgery. The TCR originated in a male donor with papillary thyroid cancer or a benign thyroid nodule (not recorded which). Some clones in this sample may be carry-over from other donors' samples. This chain uses TRBV5-1 with TRBJ1-1, with 7 nucleotides matching TRBD1. Sequencing input: tumor tissue. This CDR3 reads CASSFTGVNTEAFF. CDR3 nucleotide sequence: TGCGCCAGCAGCTTTACAGGGGTGAACACTGAAGCTTTCTTT.